What follows are 7 T cell receptor beta chains derived from one specimen sequenced in a study of CD8 T cells in Susac syndrome. The authors reverse transcribed roughly 0.45 to 1 ug RNA with random hexamers. TCRdb redid the calling of the immunoSEQ multiplex PCR reads with MiXCR, one entry per CDR3 protein. The sample lists about 75,000 distinct CDR3 sequences; around 94% were seen once. The sequenced material came from CD8+ T cells from PBMCs. The source of these receptors is a human donor with Susac syndrome.

The chain uses TRBV20-1 and TRBJ2-1; 9 nucleotides match TRBD2. J lost 3 bases, V lost 3 bases, and 9 bases had no gene match. CDR3 length equals 16 residues. Per germline, CDR1 DFQATT and CDR2 SNEGSKA (reference sequence). CDR3 in DNA: TGCAGTGCTAGGCCTAGCGGGGTGATTAACTACAATGAGCAGTTCTTC. Protein product: CSARPSGVINYNEQFF.

The chain carries TRBV4-1 and TRBJ2-1; D is ambiguous. V dropped 1 base and J dropped 10 bases, with 11 bases sitting between them. In germline, CDR1 is MGHRA, CDR2 YSYEKL. The CDR3 contains 13 residues. The CDR3 DNA is TGCGCCAGCAGCCAAGGCCTGGCCGACGAGCAGTTCTTC. Its protein product is CASSQGLADEQFF.

In this sample, this clonotype turned up once. The rearrangement links TRBV2 to TRBJ2-2; possibly TRBD2 for D (6 bases). The CDR3 is 12 amino acids. Germline V CDR1 and CDR2: SNHLY, FYNNEI. V shed 11 bases and J shed 1 base, with 8 bases lying between them. DNA for the CDR3: TGTGCCGGGACTTTGAACACCGGGGAGCTGTTTTTT. Translating gives CAGTLNTGELFF.

This chain links TRBV12-5 with TRBJ2-6, with D perhaps matching TRBD1 (5 bases). With 5 bases removed from V and 5 bases from J, the gap between germline ends came to 22 bases. CDR1 and CDR2 (germline): LGHNT, FRNRAP. The CDR3 sequence is 18 residues long. CDR3 DNA: TGTGCTAGTGGTGTAGCTTGTGCAGGACAAAGTCGGGCCAACGTCCTGACTTTC. Its translation is CASGVACAGQSRANVLTF.

The chain links TRBV9 to TRBJ2-7, with 9 bases matching TRBD2. The CDR3 is made up of 16 amino acids. Germline CDR1 is SGDLS and CDR2 is YYNGEE. With V trimmed by 0 bases and J by 4 bases, 8 bases remained unmatched. The CDR3 loop reads CASSVGAGGPLYEQYF. DNA for the CDR3: TGTGCCAGCAGCGTAGGAGCGGGGGGACCCTTATACGAGCAGTACTTC.

The chain employs TRBV5-5 and TRBJ1-6; D not resolved. V dropped 4 bases and J dropped 7 bases, with 6 bases sitting between them. The CDR3 consists of 12 residues. The germline V gene has CDR1 SGHKS and CDR2 YYEKEE (reference sequence). CDR3 sequence (DNA): TGTGCCAGCAGCGAAGGGAATTCACCCCTCCACTTT. Translated: CASSEGNSPLHF.

The J gene is TRBJ2-5, the V gene TRBV28, with unresolved D. The germline CDR1 and CDR2 sequences are MDHEN and SYDVKM. The V and J ends lost 2 bases and 4 bases respectively, with 11 bases between them. CDR3 length equals 14 residues. The CDR3 here is CASSLVGSRETQYF. In nucleotides, the CDR3 is TGTGCCAGCAGTTTAGTAGGATCCCGAGAGACCCAGTACTTC.